This is a list of T cell receptor beta chains from one sample in a study of CD8 T cells in ankylosing spondylitis. TCRdb re-called the 5' RACE reads through MiXCR, storing one row per CDR3 protein. The repertoire has 350,000 to 400,000 distinct CDR3 sequences, 20% of them found once; the top ten carry around 13%. The specimen was blood, either unsorted or a sorted T cell fraction (not recorded which). All receptors come from a male donor with ankylosing spondylitis or in good health (not recorded which). The CDR3 runs from the conserved cysteine through the conserved F or W. The D gene is left open where the match is weak. Not every row has a clone size; where given, it reads once, few, many or a size class.

CDR3,D,V,length,size,J
CASSPTGTDPREQYF,-,TRBV9,15,few,TRBJ2-7
CASKRGRGIDTQYF,-,TRBV12-3/TRBV12-4,14,-,TRBJ2-3
CSVELGWNYEQYF,-,TRBV29-1,13,few,TRBJ2-7
CASSLSWDVSSWNTQYF,-,TRBV12-3/TRBV12-4,17,few,TRBJ2-3
CASSLVTGSTDTQYF,-,TRBV11-2,15,-,TRBJ2-3
CASSSPPDGEDTQYF,-,TRBV5-6,15,-,TRBJ2-3
CASSQVVMGVPQRGLNSPLHF,-,TRBV4-2,21,-,TRBJ1-6
CASSYSMENTGELFF,-,TRBV6-5,15,few,TRBJ2-2
CASSAAEQYF,-,TRBV2,10,-,TRBJ2-7
CASSFSGQGALQETQYF,TRBD1,TRBV12-3/TRBV12-4,17,-,TRBJ2-5
CASSDNWGVVYNEQFF,-,TRBV7-6,16,few,TRBJ2-1
CSARHLGGNTGELFF,-,TRBV20-1,15,-,TRBJ2-2
CASSQDVGTLFHEQFF,-,TRBV3-1,16,-,TRBJ2-1
CSASLERAYEQYF,-,TRBV20-1,13,few,TRBJ2-7
CASSESLDGWNEQFF,-,TRBV10-1,15,-,TRBJ2-1
CASSRTWGADNEQFF,-,TRBV4-1,15,few,TRBJ2-1
CASRPSGGGNEQYF,-,TRBV7-9,14,-,TRBJ2-7
CASSPVNQPQHF,-,TRBV7-9,12,few,TRBJ1-5
CAISESFSQETQYF,-,TRBV10-3,14,few,TRBJ2-5
CASSLASGYEQYF,TRBD2,TRBV27,13,many,TRBJ2-7
CASSQAIIGTDTQYF,-,TRBV4-1,15,few,TRBJ2-3
CASSLVGTGNEQFF,TRBD1,TRBV5-1,14,-,TRBJ2-1
CASSFASRDRGPYEQYF,TRBD1,TRBV5-6,17,-,TRBJ2-7
CASRKGQGLNQPQHF,-,TRBV28,15,few,TRBJ1-5
CASSRLESSYNEQFF,-,TRBV12-3/TRBV12-4,15,many,TRBJ2-1
CASSRDSGGATGELFF,TRBD2,TRBV4-1,16,-,TRBJ2-2
CATSVGFYSYEQYF,-,TRBV24-1,14,few,TRBJ2-7
CSAFGGGYEQYF,TRBD2,TRBV20-1,12,-,TRBJ2-7
CASSWTDTDTQYF,-,TRBV7-7,13,-,TRBJ2-3
CATSSDRVESTEAFF,TRBD1,TRBV15,15,few,TRBJ1-1
CASSQARTGLQETQYF,-,TRBV4-1,16,few,TRBJ2-5
CASSIPGYNEQFF,-,TRBV13,13,few,TRBJ2-1
CASSPGTASPDTQYF,TRBD1,TRBV12-3/TRBV12-4,15,few,TRBJ2-3
CASIPILAGAPSYEQYF,TRBD2,TRBV7-9,17,-,TRBJ2-7
CAIRVNPSSTEQYF,-,TRBV10-3,14,many,TRBJ2-7
CSARQGLVDTQYF,-,TRBV20-1,13,once,TRBJ2-3
CASSLGGAHTDTQYF,-,TRBV12-3/TRBV12-4,15,few,TRBJ2-3
CASSPRNQNYEQYF,-,TRBV13,14,-,TRBJ2-7
CSSLGPGAEAFF,-,TRBV29-1,12,few,TRBJ1-1
CASSRQGRRDQYF,-,TRBV7-9,13,-,TRBJ2-5
CASRVWGRLSGANVLTF,-,TRBV27,17,-,TRBJ2-6
CASGFQGALTDTGELFF,TRBD1,TRBV12-3/TRBV12-4,17,few,TRBJ2-2
CASRKTPGVDDSPLHF,-,TRBV9,16,few,TRBJ1-6